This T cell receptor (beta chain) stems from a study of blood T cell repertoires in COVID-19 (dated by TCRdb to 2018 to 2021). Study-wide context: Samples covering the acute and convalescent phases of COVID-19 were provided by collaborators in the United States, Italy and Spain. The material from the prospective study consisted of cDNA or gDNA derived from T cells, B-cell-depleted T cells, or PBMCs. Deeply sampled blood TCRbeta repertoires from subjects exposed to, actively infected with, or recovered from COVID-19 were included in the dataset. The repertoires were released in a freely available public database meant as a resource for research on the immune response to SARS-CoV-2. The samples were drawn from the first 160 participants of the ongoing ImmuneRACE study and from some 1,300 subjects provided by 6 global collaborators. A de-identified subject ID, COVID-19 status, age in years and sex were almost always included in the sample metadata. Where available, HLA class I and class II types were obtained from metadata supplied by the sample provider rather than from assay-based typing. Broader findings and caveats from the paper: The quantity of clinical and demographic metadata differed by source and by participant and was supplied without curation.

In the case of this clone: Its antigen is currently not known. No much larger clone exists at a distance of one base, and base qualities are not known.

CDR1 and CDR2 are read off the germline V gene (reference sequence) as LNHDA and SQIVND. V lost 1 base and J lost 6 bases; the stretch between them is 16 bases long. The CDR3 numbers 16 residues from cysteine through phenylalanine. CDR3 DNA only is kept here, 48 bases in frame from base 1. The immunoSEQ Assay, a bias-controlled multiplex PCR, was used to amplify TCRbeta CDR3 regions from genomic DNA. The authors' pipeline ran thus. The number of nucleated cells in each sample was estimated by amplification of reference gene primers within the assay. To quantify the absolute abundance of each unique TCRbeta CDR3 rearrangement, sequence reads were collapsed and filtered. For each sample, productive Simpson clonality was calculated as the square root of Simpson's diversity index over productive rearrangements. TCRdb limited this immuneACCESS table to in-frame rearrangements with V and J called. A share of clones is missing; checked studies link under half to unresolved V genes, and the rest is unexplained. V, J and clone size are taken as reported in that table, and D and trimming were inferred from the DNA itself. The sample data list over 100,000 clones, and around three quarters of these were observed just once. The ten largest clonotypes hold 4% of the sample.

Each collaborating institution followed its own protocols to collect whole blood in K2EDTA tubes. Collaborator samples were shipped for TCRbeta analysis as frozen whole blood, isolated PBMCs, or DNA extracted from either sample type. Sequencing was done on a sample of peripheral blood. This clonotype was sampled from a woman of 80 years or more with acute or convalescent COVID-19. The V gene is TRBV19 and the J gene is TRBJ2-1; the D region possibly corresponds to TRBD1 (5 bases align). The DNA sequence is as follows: TGTGCCAGTAGTATAGTAGTAGGGGTCGGTACCAATGAGCAGTTCTTC. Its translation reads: CASSIVVGVGTNEQFF.